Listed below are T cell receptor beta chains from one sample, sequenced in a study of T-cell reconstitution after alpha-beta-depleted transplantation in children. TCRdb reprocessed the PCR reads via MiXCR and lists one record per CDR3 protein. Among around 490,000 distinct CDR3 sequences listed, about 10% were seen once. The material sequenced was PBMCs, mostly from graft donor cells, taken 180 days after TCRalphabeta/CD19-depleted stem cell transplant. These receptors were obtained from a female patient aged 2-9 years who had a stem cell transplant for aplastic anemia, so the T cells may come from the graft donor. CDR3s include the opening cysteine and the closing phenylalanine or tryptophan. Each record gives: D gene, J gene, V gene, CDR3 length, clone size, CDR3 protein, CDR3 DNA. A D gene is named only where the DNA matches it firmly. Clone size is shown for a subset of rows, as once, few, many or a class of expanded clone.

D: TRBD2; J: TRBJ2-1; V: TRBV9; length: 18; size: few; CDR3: CASSVGLAGGPPYNEQFF; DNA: TGTGCCAGCAGCGTAGGACTAGCGGGAGGGCCCCCTTACAATGAGCAGTTCTTC
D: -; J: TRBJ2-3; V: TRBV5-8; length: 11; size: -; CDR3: CASSQKLTQYF; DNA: TGTGCCAGCAGCCAAAAACTTACGCAGTATTTT
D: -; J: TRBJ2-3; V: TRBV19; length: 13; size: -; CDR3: CASSTLYGDTQYF; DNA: TGTGCCAGTAGTACCCTCTACGGAGATACGCAGTATTTT
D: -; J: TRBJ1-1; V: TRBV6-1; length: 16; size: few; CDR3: CASSDQTVPTNTEAFF; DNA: TGTGCCAGCAGTGATCAGACAGTACCCACCAACACTGAAGCTTTCTTT
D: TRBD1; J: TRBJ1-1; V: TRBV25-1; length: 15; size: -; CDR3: CASSETGRYDTEAFF; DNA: TGTGCCAGCAGTGAGACAGGGAGGTACGACACTGAAGCTTTCTTT
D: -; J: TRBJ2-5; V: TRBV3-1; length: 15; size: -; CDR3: CASSQAGIPQETQYF; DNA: TGTGCCAGCAGCCAAGCCGGGATCCCCCAAGAGACCCAGTACTTC
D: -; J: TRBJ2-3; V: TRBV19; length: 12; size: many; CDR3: CASSASRDTQYF; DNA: TGTGCCAGTAGCGCGAGTCGGGATACGCAGTATTTT
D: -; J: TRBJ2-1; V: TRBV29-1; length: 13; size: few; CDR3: CSVRISLANEQFF; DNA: TGCAGCGTGAGGATCTCGCTGGCCAATGAGCAGTTCTTC
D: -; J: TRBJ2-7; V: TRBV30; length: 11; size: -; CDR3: CAWSVGGADRF; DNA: TGTGCCTGGAGTGTAGGGGGGGCAGATCGGTTC
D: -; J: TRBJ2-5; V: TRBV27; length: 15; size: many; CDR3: CASSLSILFAETQYF; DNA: TGTGCCAGCAGTTTATCGATTTTGTTCGCAGAGACCCAGTACTTC
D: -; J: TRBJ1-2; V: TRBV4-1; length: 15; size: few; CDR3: CASSQGKGLDHGYTF; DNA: TGCGCCAGCAGCCAAGGGAAGGGGTTAGACCATGGCTACACCTTC
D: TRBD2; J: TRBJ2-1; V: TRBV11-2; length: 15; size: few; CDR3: CASSQGLAVHNEQFF; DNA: TGTGCCAGCAGCCAGGGACTAGCGGTCCACAATGAGCAGTTCTTC
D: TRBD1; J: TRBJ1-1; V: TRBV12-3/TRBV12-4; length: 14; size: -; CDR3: CASRNLRGDTEAFF; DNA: TGTGCCAGCAGAAACCTCAGGGGGGACACTGAAGCTTTCTTT
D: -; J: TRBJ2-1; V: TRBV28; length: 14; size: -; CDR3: CASSWRDDYNEQFF; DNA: TGTGCCAGCAGTTGGCGGGACGACTACAATGAGCAGTTCTTC
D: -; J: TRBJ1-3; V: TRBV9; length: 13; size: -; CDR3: CASSVDSGNTIYF; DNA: TGTGCCAGCAGCGTAGACTCTGGAAACACCATATATTTT
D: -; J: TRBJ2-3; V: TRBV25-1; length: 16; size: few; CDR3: CASSEFWGTSTDTQYF; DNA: TGTGCCAGCAGTGAATTTTGGGGGACTAGCACAGATACGCAGTATTTT
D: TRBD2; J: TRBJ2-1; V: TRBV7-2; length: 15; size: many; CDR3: CASSFSGGTYNEQFF; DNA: TGTGCCAGCAGCTTTTCGGGAGGCACCTACAATGAGCAGTTCTTC
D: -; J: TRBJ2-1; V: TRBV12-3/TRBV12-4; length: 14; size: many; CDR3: CASSTGPPYNEQFF; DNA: TGTGCCAGCAGTACCGGACCACCCTACAATGAGCAGTTCTTC
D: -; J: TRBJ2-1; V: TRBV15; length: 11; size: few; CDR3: CATAKGTEQFF; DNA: TGTGCCACCGCTAAGGGTACTGAGCAGTTCTTC
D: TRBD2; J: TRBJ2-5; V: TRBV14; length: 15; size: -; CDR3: CASSHGRGFQETQYF; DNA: TGTGCCAGCAGCCACGGGAGGGGGTTTCAAGAGACCCAGTACTTC
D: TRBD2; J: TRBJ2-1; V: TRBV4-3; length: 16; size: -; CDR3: CASSQDIAGVSNEQFF; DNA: TGCGCCAGCAGCCAAGATATAGCGGGAGTGAGCAATGAGCAGTTCTTC
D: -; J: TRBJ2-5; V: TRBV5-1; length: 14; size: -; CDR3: CASSLVTSLETQYF; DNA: TGCGCCAGCAGCTTGGTAACTTCCCTAGAGACCCAGTACTTC
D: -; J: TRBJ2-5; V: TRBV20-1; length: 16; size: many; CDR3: CSARVVTSWNQETQYF; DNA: TGCAGTGCTAGAGTTGTCACTAGCTGGAACCAAGAGACCCAGTACTTC
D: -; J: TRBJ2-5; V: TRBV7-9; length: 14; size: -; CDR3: CASPGGRAEETQYF; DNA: TGTGCCAGCCCAGGAGGTAGGGCGGAGGAGACCCAGTACTTC
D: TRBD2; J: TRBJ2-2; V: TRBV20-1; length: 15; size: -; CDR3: CSASRASGNTGELFF; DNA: TGCAGTGCTAGCAGGGCTAGCGGGAACACCGGGGAGCTGTTTTTT
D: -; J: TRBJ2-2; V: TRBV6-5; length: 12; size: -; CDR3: CASSYIPGELFF; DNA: TGTGCCAGCAGTTATATCCCCGGGGAGCTGTTTTTT
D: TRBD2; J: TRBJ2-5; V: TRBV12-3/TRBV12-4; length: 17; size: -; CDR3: CASSPRRGSGRSETQYF; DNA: TGTGCCAGCAGTCCCCGACGGGGTAGCGGGAGATCAGAGACCCAGTACTTC